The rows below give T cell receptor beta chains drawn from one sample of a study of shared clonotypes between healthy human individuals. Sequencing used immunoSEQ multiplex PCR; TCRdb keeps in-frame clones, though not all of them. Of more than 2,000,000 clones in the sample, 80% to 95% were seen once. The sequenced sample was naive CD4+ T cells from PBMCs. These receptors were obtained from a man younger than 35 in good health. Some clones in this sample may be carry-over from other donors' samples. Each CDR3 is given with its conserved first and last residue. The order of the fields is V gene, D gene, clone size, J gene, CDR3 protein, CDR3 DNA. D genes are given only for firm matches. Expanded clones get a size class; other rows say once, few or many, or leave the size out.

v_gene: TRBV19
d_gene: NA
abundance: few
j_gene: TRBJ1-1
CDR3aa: CASSMIDGTEAFF
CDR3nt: TGTGCCAGTAGTATGATAGACGGCACTGAAGCTTTCTTT

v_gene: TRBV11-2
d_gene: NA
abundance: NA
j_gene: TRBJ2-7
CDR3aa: CASSLASYEQYF
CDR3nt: TGTGCCAGCAGCTTAGCTTCCTACGAGCAGTACTTC

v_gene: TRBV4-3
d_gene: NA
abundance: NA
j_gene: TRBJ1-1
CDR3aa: CASSPLARGTEAFF
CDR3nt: TGCGCCAGCAGCCCTCTCGCCCGTGGAACTGAAGCTTTCTTT

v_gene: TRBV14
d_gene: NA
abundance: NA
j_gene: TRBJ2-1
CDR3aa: CASSQTQSYNEQFF
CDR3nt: TGTGCCAGCAGCCAGACCCAGTCGTACAATGAGCAGTTCTTC

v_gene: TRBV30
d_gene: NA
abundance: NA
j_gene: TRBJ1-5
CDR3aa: CAWSEYPAGNHFWPQHF
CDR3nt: TGTGCCTGGAGTGAATACCCCGCGGGGAATCACTTCTGGCCCCAGCATTTT

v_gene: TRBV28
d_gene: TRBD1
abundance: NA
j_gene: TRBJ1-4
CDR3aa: CASRSGTVNEKLFF
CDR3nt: TGTGCCAGCAGGTCCGGGACAGTTAATGAAAAACTGTTTTTT

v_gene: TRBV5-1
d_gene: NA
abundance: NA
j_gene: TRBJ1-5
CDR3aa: CASSLLGPGSNQPQHF
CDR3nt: TGCGCCAGCAGCTTGCTGGGACCGGGAAGCAATCAGCCCCAGCATTTT

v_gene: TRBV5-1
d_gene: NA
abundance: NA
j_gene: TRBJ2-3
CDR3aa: CASSLGQGRTDTQYF
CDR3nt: TGCGCCAGCAGCTTGGGCCAGGGACGCACAGATACGCAGTATTTT

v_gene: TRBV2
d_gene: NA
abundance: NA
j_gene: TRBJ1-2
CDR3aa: CASSVVPQGGNYGYTF
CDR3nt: TGTGCCAGCAGTGTAGTACCCCAGGGCGGTAACTATGGCTACACCTTC

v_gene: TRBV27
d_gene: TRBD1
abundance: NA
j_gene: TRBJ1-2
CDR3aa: CASSLYVDGGQGARGYTF
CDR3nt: TGTGCCAGCAGTTTATACGTCGATGGGGGACAGGGGGCGCGTGGCTACACCTTC

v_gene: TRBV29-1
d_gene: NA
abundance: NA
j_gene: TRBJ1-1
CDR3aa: CSVEDPNTEAFF
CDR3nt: TGCAGCGTTGAAGACCCGAACACTGAAGCTTTCTTT

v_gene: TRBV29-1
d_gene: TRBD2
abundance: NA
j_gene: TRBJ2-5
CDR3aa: CSARRYTTSGETQYF
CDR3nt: TGCAGCGCCCGAAGGTATACCACTAGCGGGGAGACCCAGTACTTC

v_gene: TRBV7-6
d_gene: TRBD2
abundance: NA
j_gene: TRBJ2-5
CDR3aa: CASSTGLAGGQETQYF
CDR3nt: TGTGCCAGCAGCACAGGACTAGCGGGAGGACAAGAGACCCAGTACTTC